The 12 T cell receptor beta chains below were found in one sample sequenced in a study of technical replicates of blood from several donors. TCRdb keeps only in-frame clones here, not all; method: immunoSEQ multiplex PCR. The profile covers 91,000 or so clones, with 95% appearing a single time and approximately 0.25% taken by the ten largest. Sequenced: T cells isolated from PBMCs. These receptors all stem from a human donor in good health.

The V gene is TRBV11-2, the J gene TRBJ1-3; D possibly corresponds to TRBD1 (6 bases). Trimming removed 0 bases at V and 6 bases at J, with 18 bases between. This CDR3 has 17 residues. Germline V lookup: CDR1 SGHAT, CDR2 FQNNGV. The CDR3 is CASSLDSANGQSNTIYF. Here the CDR3 DNA reads TGTGCCAGCAGCTTAGATTCCGCTAACGGACAGTCAAACACCATATATTTT. Filled out from reference TRBV11-2 and TRBJ1-3, the complete variable domain reads EAGVAQSPRYKIIEKRQSVAFWCNPISGHATLYWYQQILGQGPKLLIQFQNNGVVDDSQLPKDRFSAERLKGVDSTLKIQPAKLEDSAVYLCASSLDSANGQSNTIYFGEGSWLTVV.

This chain links TRBV28 with TRBJ2-6; D is undetermined. Per the germline V gene, CDR1 is MDHEN and CDR2 is SYDVKM. V lost 5 bases and J lost 3, with 11 bases in between. CDR3 size: 15 residues. Written as DNA, the CDR3 is TGTGCCAGCAGTCGGGTAGATTTTGGGGCCAACGTCCTGACTTTC. It yields the protein CASSRVDFGANVLTF.

The V call is TRBV7-9, the J call TRBJ1-5; tentatively, D is TRBD1 (5 bases). CDR1 is SEHNR, CDR2 FQNEAQ, per germline (reference sequence). The CDR3 is 16 residues long. Trimming removed 2 bases from V and 5 bases from J, with 16 bases in between. CDR3 in amino acids: CASSLSGGGVDQPQHF. In nucleotides, the CDR3 is TGTGCCAGCAGCTTAAGCGGTGGAGGGGTGGATCAGCCCCAGCATTTT.

This clone was seen a handful of times. In DNA, the CDR3 is TGCGCCAGCAGTGATCCAGGGACTGGAAACACCATATATTTT. Translated: CASSDPGTGNTIYF. The gene calls are TRBV10-1 and TRBJ1-3, with TRBD1 as a possible D gene (5 bases). Germline assignment: CDR1 WNHNN and CDR2 SYGVQD (reference sequence). CDR3 length: 14 amino acids. V lost 3 bases to trimming and J lost 2 bases, with 8 bases between them.

The chain joins TRBV6-1 to TRBJ2-3; TRBD2 aligns across 7 bases. V shed 7 bases and J 5 bases; nucleotides not matched to a gene: 12. The CDR3 totals 15 residues. Germline V gives CDR1 MNHNS, CDR2 SASEGT. CDR3 protein: CASILQGGSRDTQYF. Here the CDR3 DNA reads TGTGCCAGCATCCTGCAGGGCGGGAGTAGAGATACGCAGTATTTT.

Only a few counts were recorded for this clone. The chain recombines TRBV29-1 with TRBJ2-1; 13 bases fit TRBD2. The CDR3 is 13 amino acids. Germline V gene sequence: CDR1 SQVTM, CDR2 ANQGSEA. Unmatched junction bases numbered 3, after V lost 7 bases and J lost 6 bases. CDR3 sequence reads: CSAGLAGPNEQFF. In nucleotides, the CDR3 is TGCAGCGCGGGACTAGCGGGGCCCAATGAGCAGTTCTTC.

The gene calls are TRBV6-4 and TRBJ2-7; the match to TRBD2 covers 8 bases. Germline CDR1 is MRHNA and CDR2 is SNTAGT. The CDR3 covers 15 residues. J lost 2 bases, V lost 11 bases, and 14 bases had no gene match. The CDR3 protein is CAPMGLAGETYEQYF. CDR3 sequence (DNA): TGTGCCCCCATGGGCCTAGCGGGTGAGACCTACGAGCAGTACTTC.

The V and J genes are TRBV4-1 and TRBJ2-1, with TRBD1 identical over 9 bases. The junction had 4 bases not matched to a gene; V was cut back by 2 bases and J by 5 bases. CDR3 length equals 15 residues. CDR1 is MGHRA and CDR2 is YSYEKL in the germline V gene. CDR3: CASSQPGQGNNEQFF. In nucleotides, the CDR3 is TGCGCCAGCAGCCAACCGGGACAGGGAAACAATGAGCAGTTCTTC.

The CDR3 DNA sequence: TGTGCCAGCAGCCCCCATGTGGCTGACGAGCAGTACTTC. Its translation: CASSPHVADEQYF. This sequence joins TRBV7-8 and TRBJ2-7, with D unresolved. CDR1 SGHVS and CDR2 FQNEAQ come from the germline V gene. The CDR3 extends over 13 amino acids. The V end was cut by 5 bases, the J end by 5 bases, with 13 bases between.

The sample holds one count of this clone. The chain is built from TRBV27 and TRBJ1-1; D is possibly TRBD1 (5 bases). This CDR3 comprises 14 residues. Germline V CDR1 and CDR2: MNHEY, SMNVEV (reference sequence). The germline V and J ends were trimmed by 7 bases and 0 bases, with 12 bases remaining between them. The CDR3 here is CASTRDRMNTEAFF. CDR3 DNA sequence: TGTGCCAGCACCCGCGACAGAATGAACACTGAAGCTTTCTTT.

The chain carries TRBV5-4 and TRBJ2-7; 9 bases are shared with TRBD2. CDR1 and CDR2 from the germline V gene are SGHNT and YYREEE (reference sequence). The V gene end was trimmed by 4 bases and the J gene end by 3 bases; junction bases not matched to a gene: 5. The CDR3 consists of 14 residues. The CDR3 DNA reads TGTGCCAGCAGCCATAGCGGGGGCAACTACGAGCAGTACTTC. It is translated as CASSHSGGNYEQYF. Using reference TRBV5-4 and TRBJ2-7 for the parts outside the CDR3, the full variable domain is ETGVTQSPTHLIKTRGQQVTLRCSSQSGHNTVSWYQQALGQGPQFIFQYYREEENGRGNFPPRFSGLQFPNYSSELNVNALELDDSALYLCASSHSGGNYEQYFGPGTRLTVT.

V usage is TRBV19 and J usage is TRBJ1-4; weak D call: TRBD1 (6 bases). The CDR3 loop spans 15 amino acids. From germline, CDR1 is LNHDA and CDR2 SQIVND (reference sequence). V was shortened by 10 bases and J by 0 bases, with 15 bases between the two germline ends. The CDR3 DNA reads as TGTGCCACCGACGGGGGGCTAGCAACTAATGAAAAACTGTTTTTT. Its translation is CATDGGLATNEKLFF.